This T cell receptor beta chain was identified during a study of control samples from healthy donors and cancer patients. Germline CDR1 MGHRA, CDR2 YSYEKL. The ends were cut back, 6 bases at V and 4 bases at J, with 12 bases in the middle. This CDR3 region has 14 residues. Some clones are missing from TCRdb's copy, which holds only in-frame ones; the method was immunoSEQ multiplex PCR. The profile shows approximately 52,000 clones, approximately 95% of them singletons. This rearrangement joins TRBV4-1 to TRBJ1-4, with D hard to call. The TCR sequence derives from a woman under 30 in good health. The sequencing sample was made of blood. Here the CDR3 reads CASRPDTLNEKLFF. In DNA form, the CDR3 reads TGCGCCAGCAGGCCAGACACCCTTAATGAAAAACTGTTTTTT.